These T cell receptor beta chains were read from a single sample in a study of control samples from healthy donors and cancer patients. Using immunoSEQ multiplex PCR, the repertoire was profiled, and TCRdb retains in-frame clones only, with some absent. The profile shows roughly 370,000 clones, 80% to 95% of them singletons. Sequences were obtained from PBMCs. The receptors come from a middle-aged man with head and neck cancer. Each CDR3 is given with its conserved first and last residue. Each record gives: J gene, V gene, D gene, clone size, CDR3 DNA, CDR3 protein. The D gene is left open where the match is weak. The size entry is marked missing in some rows and otherwise reads once, few, many or a size class.

J: TRBJ1-4
V: TRBV28
D: .
size: .
DNA: TGTGCCAGCCACGACGGTGCAACTAATGAAAAACTGTTTTTT
CDR3: CASHDGATNEKLFF

J: TRBJ2-1
V: TRBV3-1/TRBV3-2
D: TRBD2
size: few
DNA: TGTGCCAGCAGCCCGGGACTAGCGGGGAACAATGAGCAGTTCTTC
CDR3: CASSPGLAGNNEQFF

J: TRBJ1-4
V: TRBV24-1
D: TRBD1
size: .
DNA: TGTGCCACCAGTGGGGGACAGGGGTATGCAACTAATGAAAAACTGTTTTTT
CDR3: CATSGGQGYATNEKLFF

J: TRBJ1-5
V: TRBV9
D: .
size: .
DNA: TGTGCCAGCAGCCGGGGGGAAGGGGTTCGGAATCAGCCCCAGCATTTT
CDR3: CASSRGEGVRNQPQHF

J: TRBJ1-2
V: TRBV6-5
D: TRBD1
size: .
DNA: TGTGCCAGCAGGTCAGGGGGCCGGGGCTACACCTTC
CDR3: CASRSGGRGYTF

J: TRBJ1-2
V: TRBV7-6
D: .
size: .
DNA: TGTGCCAGCAGCATTGACCAGACGGGCTACACCTTC
CDR3: CASSIDQTGYTF

J: TRBJ2-1
V: TRBV18
D: TRBD2
size: .
DNA: TGTGCCAGCTCACCCCGTTTGGTTTCACCGGGACTAGAAAATGAGCAGTTCTTC
CDR3: CASSPRLVSPGLENEQFF

J: TRBJ2-7
V: TRBV9
D: .
size: .
DNA: TGTGCCAGCTCTCAAGGAGGGCCCTCCTACGAGCAGTACTTC
CDR3: CASSQGGPSYEQYF

J: TRBJ2-7
V: TRBV5-6
D: .
size: .
DNA: TGTGCCAGCAGCTTGGGTCCAGGGAAACCCTACGAGCAGTACTTC
CDR3: CASSLGPGKPYEQYF

J: TRBJ2-2
V: TRBV18
D: .
size: .
DNA: TGTGCCAGCTCACCCCGACGGCTGCCGGACACCGGGGAGCTGTTTTTT
CDR3: CASSPRRLPDTGELFF

J: TRBJ1-4
V: TRBV7-8
D: TRBD1
size: .
DNA: TGTGCCAGCAGCCCTTACACAGGGGCTAATGAAAAACTGTTTTTT
CDR3: CASSPYTGANEKLFF

J: TRBJ2-3
V: TRBV11-3
D: TRBD1
size: .
DNA: TGTGCCAGAGGACCGGGACAGGAGACAGATACGCAGTATTTT
CDR3: CARGPGQETDTQYF

J: TRBJ1-2
V: TRBV6-5
D: TRBD1
size: .
DNA: TGTGCCAGCATCCTCAGGGGGATCAACTATGGCTACACCTTC
CDR3: CASILRGINYGYTF

J: TRBJ2-5
V: TRBV9
D: TRBD2
size: once
DNA: TGTGCCAGCAGCGTTAGCGGGGGGGCCGAGGAGACCCAGTACTTC
CDR3: CASSVSGGAEETQYF

J: TRBJ2-5
V: TRBV7-3
D: TRBD2
size: .
DNA: TGTGCCAGCAGCTTAGGACCGGCGGGAGCGGGAGGGCAAGAGACCCAGTACTTC
CDR3: CASSLGPAGAGGQETQYF

J: TRBJ2-7
V: TRBV11-2
D: .
size: .
DNA: TGTGCCAGCAGCCCATTAGGACGGAACTCCTACGAGCAGTACTTC
CDR3: CASSPLGRNSYEQYF

J: TRBJ1-5
V: TRBV27
D: .
size: .
DNA: TGTGCCAGCAGTTTATACCCTAGCAATCAGCCCCAGCATTTT
CDR3: CASSLYPSNQPQHF

J: TRBJ1-6
V: TRBV27
D: TRBD1
size: few
DNA: TGTGCCAGCAAAATCCGGACAGGGGATTCACCCCTCCACTTT
CDR3: CASKIRTGDSPLHF

J: TRBJ2-3
V: TRBV9
D: .
size: .
DNA: TGTGCCAGCAGCGCCTCCTGGGGGCGGAGCACAGATACGCAGTATTTT
CDR3: CASSASWGRSTDTQYF

J: TRBJ2-7
V: TRBV5-5
D: TRBD2
size: .
DNA: TGTGCCAGCAGCTGGCTAGCGGGGGGCATCTCCTACGAGCAGTACTTC
CDR3: CASSWLAGGISYEQYF

J: TRBJ2-2
V: TRBV11-1
D: TRBD1
size: few
DNA: TGTGCCAGCAGCCCCTTTCGGGACAGGGACACCGGGGAGCTGTTTTTT
CDR3: CASSPFRDRDTGELFF

J: TRBJ1-1
V: TRBV7-9
D: .
size: .
DNA: TGTGCCAGCAGCTTTGGGACAAGCGGGGGAGCTTTCTTT
CDR3: CASSFGTSGGAFF

J: TRBJ2-7
V: TRBV29-1
D: .
size: .
DNA: TGCAGCGTACAGGGCTACTACGAGCAGTACTTC
CDR3: CSVQGYYEQYF

J: TRBJ2-1
V: TRBV19
D: TRBD2
size: .
DNA: TGTGCCAGTAGTATAGTTGCGGGAGGGCCGCTTAATGAGCAGTTCTTC
CDR3: CASSIVAGGPLNEQFF

J: TRBJ2-1
V: TRBV6-5
D: .
size: .
DNA: TGTGCCAGCTCTAGACAGGATGAGCAGTTCTTC
CDR3: CASSRQDEQFF

J: TRBJ1-6
V: TRBV7-3
D: .
size: few
DNA: TGTGCCAGCAGCTTGAACGGGCCCAATTCACCCCTCCACTTT
CDR3: CASSLNGPNSPLHF

J: TRBJ1-5
V: TRBV2
D: .
size: once
DNA: TGTGCCAGCAATCCCAAGGGGAGTAGCAATCAGCCCCAGCATTTT
CDR3: CASNPKGSSNQPQHF